This T cell receptor (beta chain) was captured in a study of chemoradiotherapy in HPV16-positive cancers. Regarding this clone: The antigen is not known. Germline is not matched at one junction end, which may reflect a read error.

Broader study findings: During treatment, candidate HPV-specific clones and E7-related motifs expanded in tumor. HPV-specific T cells were functionally defined from only a couple of HPV16-positive patients. In HPV16-positive patients, HPV-responsive T-cell expansion tracked better recurrence-free survival.

Germline values: CDR1 SSHAT, CDR2 FNYEAQ (reference sequence). CDR3 size: 16 residues. Some clones are missing from TCRdb's copy, which holds only in-frame ones; the method was immunoSEQ multiplex PCR. This sample has about 12,000 clones; around nine tenths occur once, and the top ten carry around 2.5%. V is TRBV7-7 and J is TRBJ1-2; no clear D. The starting material was blood, obtained from a patient who underwent chemoradiotherapy. This clonotype was sampled from a human donor with HPV-associated anogenital cancer. CDR3 nucleotide sequence: TGTGCTAGCAGCTTTAGGTCATTGAGTAGGAACTATGGCTACACCTTC. Translation: CASSFRSLSRNYGYTF.